The rows below give T cell receptor beta chains drawn from one sample of a study of T cells in Graves' hyperthyroidism and ophthalmopathy. TCRdb re-called the multiplex PCR reads with MiXCR, one entry per CDR3 protein. The sample lists 370,000 or so distinct CDR3 sequences, approximately 14% occurring once. The sample comprised blood. These receptors originate from a woman in her late teens or twenties with Graves' hyperthyroidism that later progressed to Graves' ophthalmopathy. The CDR3 runs from the conserved cysteine through the conserved F or W. Fields, in order: D gene, CDR3 length, V gene, clone size, J gene, CDR3 protein, CDR3 DNA. The D gene is left open where the match is weak. Clone size is shown for a subset of rows, as once, few, many or a class of expanded clone.

>NA|16|TRBV5-1|many|TRBJ2-1
CASSLSGRSFYNEQFF
TGCGCCAGCAGCTTGTCGGGACGGAGTTTCTACAATGAGCAGTTCTTC
>TRBD2|15|TRBV20-1|many|TRBJ2-7
CSARAGGRKIYEQYF
TGCAGTGCTAGGGCGGGAGGGAGGAAGATCTACGAGCAGTACTTC
>NA|12|TRBV11-2|few|TRBJ2-7
CASSFKGYEQYF
TGTGCCAGCAGCTTCAAGGGCTACGAGCAGTACTTC
>TRBD2|15|TRBV20-1|many|TRBJ2-1
CSAGTSGRRPNEQFF
TGCAGTGCTGGGACTAGCGGGAGGCGGCCGAATGAGCAGTTCTTC
>NA|15|TRBV11-2|many|TRBJ2-7
CASSSRGQGPYEQYF
TGTGCCAGCAGCTCGAGGGGTCAGGGGCCCTACGAGCAGTACTTC
>NA|15|TRBV4-2|few|TRBJ1-1
CASSQQRHLDTEAFF
TGTGCCAGCAGCCAACAGCGTCATTTGGACACTGAAGCTTTCTTT
>NA|14|TRBV4-1|many|TRBJ2-5
CASSQVSGKETQYF
TGCGCCAGCAGCCAAGTCTCGGGGAAAGAGACCCAGTACTTC
>NA|14|TRBV11-2|many|TRBJ2-1
CASSLGPLASQQFF
TGTGCCAGCAGCTTAGGGCCGTTGGCTTCCCAGCAGTTCTTC
>NA|13|TRBV11-2|many|TRBJ2-1
CASKGGNINEQFF
TGTGCCAGCAAAGGCGGGAACATCAATGAGCAGTTCTTC
>NA|12|TRBV30|many|TRBJ1-5
CAWTWRRQPQHF
TGTGCCTGGACATGGAGGAGGCAGCCCCAGCATTTT
>TRBD2|15|TRBV10-3|few|TRBJ2-1
CAISEAGPVGNEQFF
TGTGCCATCAGTGAAGCGGGACCGGTTGGCAATGAGCAGTTCTTC
>NA|15|TRBV20-1|few|TRBJ1-5
CSARGRRQLNQPQHF
TGCAGTGCTAGAGGTCGGAGACAGCTCAATCAGCCCCAGCATTTT
>NA|12|TRBV30|few|TRBJ1-6
CAWSALYSPLHF
TGTGCCTGGAGTGCCCTTTATTCACCCCTCCACTTT
>TRBD2|16|TRBV6-1|many|TRBJ2-1
CVVGLKAGDAVCEQFF
TGTGTCGTAGGGTTAAAAGCGGGAGATGCTGTCTGTGAGCAGTTCTTC
>NA|15|TRBV14|NA|TRBJ2-2
CASSHSSRRTGELFF
TGTGCCAGCAGCCACAGCAGTCGTCGCACCGGGGAGCTGTTTTTT
>NA|13|TRBV30|NA|TRBJ2-2
CAWSVQGFGEPFF
TGTGCCTGGAGTGTACAGGGTTTCGGGGAGCCGTTTTTT
>NA|14|TRBV28|many|TRBJ2-5
CASSLGSWEETQYF
TGTGCCAGCAGTTTGGGATCCTGGGAAGAGACCCAGTACTTC
>NA|14|TRBV19|NA|TRBJ1-5
CASSITGGRQPQHF
TGTGCCAGTAGTATAACCGGGGGCCGTCAGCCCCAGCATTTT
>NA|15|TRBV6-2/TRBV6-3|many|TRBJ1-1
CASSYLRGSSTEAFF
TGTGCCAGCAGTTATTTACGGGGGTCTAGTACTGAAGCTTTCTTT
>NA|16|TRBV11-2|many|TRBJ2-5
CASTFTGSVGRETQYF
TGTGCCAGCACCTTTACAGGGAGCGTGGGTAGAGAGACCCAGTACTTC
>NA|16|TRBV6-1|few|TRBJ2-1
CASSAGTELPYNEQFF
TGTGCCAGCAGTGCAGGGACCGAGCTCCCCTACAATGAGCAGTTCTTC
>TRBD2|19|TRBV7-9|NA|TRBJ2-1
CASSLVALAGVGSYNEQFF
TGTGCCAGCAGCTTAGTTGCTTTAGCGGGAGTGGGGTCCTACAATGAGCAGTTCTTC
>TRBD1|14|TRBV27|many|TRBJ1-2
CASSSAQGFYGYTF
TGTGCCAGCAGTTCCGCACAGGGGTTCTATGGCTACACCTTC
>TRBD1|14|TRBV28|many|TRBJ1-5
CATQGAWGNQPQHF
TGTGCCACTCAGGGGGCTTGGGGCAATCAGCCCCAGCATTTT
>NA|16|TRBV27|NA|TRBJ2-1
CASRPLQGGAYNEQFF
TGTGCCAGCAGACCACTCCAGGGGGGGGCCTACAATGAGCAGTTCTTC
>NA|17|TRBV27|many|TRBJ2-1
CASSSRNSPTPYNEQFF
TGTGCCAGCAGTTCCCGAAATTCGCCCACTCCTTACAATGAGCAGTTCTTC
>NA|16|TRBV11-2|many|TRBJ2-1
CASSPLKGEAYNEQFF
TGTGCCAGCAGCCCCTTAAAAGGAGAAGCCTACAATGAGCAGTTCTTC
>NA|15|TRBV28|many|TRBJ2-1
CASSPGFPLDNEQFF
TGTGCCAGCAGCCCCGGGTTCCCCCTCGACAATGAGCAGTTCTTC
>TRBD2|15|TRBV28|many|TRBJ2-5
CASSFPAGLQETQYF
TGTGCCAGCAGTTTTCCAGCGGGATTGCAAGAGACCCAGTACTTC
>TRBD2|13|TRBV6-2/TRBV6-3|NA|TRBJ2-7
CASSYTPGGEQYF
TGTGCCAGCAGTTATACCCCGGGAGGCGAGCAGTACTTC
>TRBD1|14|TRBV3-1|many|TRBJ1-5
CASSNTGGNQPQHF
TGTGCCAGCAGTAATACAGGGGGGAATCAGCCCCAGCATTTT
>NA|14|TRBV29-1|many|TRBJ2-1
CSVHRGSSYNEQFF
TGCAGCGTTCATCGGGGGAGCTCCTACAATGAGCAGTTCTTC
>TRBD1|16|TRBV6-1|many|TRBJ1-5
CASSTWDRAGNQPQHF
TGTGCCAGCAGTACATGGGACAGGGCGGGCAATCAGCCCCAGCATTTT
>NA|13|TRBV2|many|TRBJ1-5
CASSGDGNQPQHF
TGTGCCAGCAGTGGGGACGGGAATCAGCCCCAGCATTTT
>NA|14|TRBV30|many|TRBJ1-1
CAWISLGAAEGAFF
TGTGCCTGGATCTCCCTTGGGGCAGCCGAGGGGGCTTTCTTT
>NA|13|TRBV7-3|few|TRBJ2-3
CASSLLLGDTQYF
TGTGCCAGCAGCTTACTATTGGGAGATACGCAGTATTTT
>NA|16|TRBV20-1|many|TRBJ1-5
CSARDGRGVSNQPQHF
TGCAGTGCTAGAGATGGGCGGGGGGTGAGCAATCAGCCCCAGCATTTT
>TRBD1|18|TRBV30|NA|TRBJ2-6
CAWSDPRDRAPLGNVLTF
TGTGCCTGGAGTGACCCCCGGGACAGGGCCCCATTAGGGAACGTCCTGACTTTC
>NA|13|TRBV18|many|TRBJ2-5
CASHTGSQETQYF
TGTGCCAGCCATACAGGGAGTCAAGAGACCCAGTACTTC
>NA|13|TRBV28|NA|TRBJ1-6
CASEQGWNSPLHF
TGTGCCAGCGAGCAAGGGTGGAATTCACCCCTCCACTTT
>NA|14|TRBV24-1|NA|TRBJ2-1
CATGDQSSYNEQFF
TGTGCCACCGGGGACCAATCGAGCTACAATGAGCAGTTCTTC
>NA|11|TRBV7-2|NA|TRBJ1-2
CASSLQGRYTF
TGTGCCAGCAGCTTACAGGGGCGCTACACCTTC
>NA|17|TRBV3-1|few|TRBJ2-7
CASSQDQGGRVSYEQYF
TGTGCCAGCAGCCAAGACCAGGGCGGGCGGGTTTCCTACGAGCAGTACTTC
>NA|15|TRBV5-6|few|TRBJ2-3
CASSLFKDYTDTQYF
TGTGCCAGCAGCTTGTTTAAGGACTACACAGATACGCAGTATTTT
>NA|15|TRBV28|few|TRBJ2-3
CAGQVVEQGKNTQYF
TGTGCCGGCCAGGTAGTGGAGCAGGGGAAAAATACGCAGTATTTT
>NA|12|TRBV27|many|TRBJ1-6
CASSLGNSPLHF
TGTGCCAGCAGTTTAGGGAATTCACCCCTCCACTTT
>TRBD1|16|TRBV9|many|TRBJ1-1
CASSVDAGGRGTEAFF
TGTGCCAGCAGCGTAGATGCAGGGGGTAGGGGCACTGAAGCTTTCTTT
>NA|14|TRBV18|many|TRBJ1-2
CASSPSGGNYGYTF
TGTGCCAGCTCACCATCTGGAGGGAACTATGGCTACACCTTC
>NA|13|TRBV20-1|many|TRBJ2-5
CSAADNRGETQYF
TGCAGTGCCGCGGACAATCGGGGAGAGACCCAGTACTTC
>TRBD1|13|TRBV6-1|few|TRBJ2-1
CASGTGSENEQFF
TGTGCCAGCGGGACAGGGTCTGAGAATGAGCAGTTCTTC
>NA|16|TRBV24-1|NA|TRBJ2-1
CATSEGWPSSYNEQFF
TGTGCCACCAGTGAGGGCTGGCCGAGCTCCTACAATGAGCAGTTCTTC
>TRBD2|14|TRBV20-1|NA|TRBJ2-5
CSANNPGLAGVVHF
TGCAGTGCTAATAACCCGGGACTAGCGGGAGTAGTACACTTC
>NA|16|TRBV11-2|many|TRBJ2-3
CASSPLRAPGPDTQYF
TGTGCCAGCAGCCCTTTGAGGGCCCCGGGGCCAGATACGCAGTATTTT
>NA|15|TRBV5-8|many|TRBJ1-2
CASSLVVRLNYGYTF
TGTGCCAGCAGCTTGGTTGTCAGACTGAACTATGGCTACACCTTC
>TRBD2|16|TRBV6-2/TRBV6-3|few|TRBJ2-1
CASSYAGLAGRNLQFF
TGTGCCAGCAGTTACGCCGGACTAGCGGGTCGCAATTTGCAGTTCTTC
>TRBD2|17|TRBV29-1|once|TRBJ2-7
CSVESDRTSGTPYERYF
TGCAGCGTTGAATCAGATCGGACTAGCGGGACCCCCTACGAGCGGTACTTC
>NA|15|TRBV29-1|many|TRBJ2-1
CSVDSGAGLYNEQFF
TGCAGCGTTGATTCGGGAGCAGGGTTATACAATGAGCAGTTCTTC
>TRBD2|17|TRBV7-8|many|TRBJ2-1
CASSLAAGTSVYNEQFF
TGTGCCAGCAGCTTAGCAGCCGGGACTAGCGTTTACAATGAGCAGTTCTTC
>NA|15|TRBV28|many|TRBJ2-7
CASSLVLGGTYEQYF
TGTGCCAGCAGTTTGGTCCTTGGCGGGACCTACGAGCAGTACTTC